This T cell receptor (beta chain) was recovered during a study of early T cells in non-severe SARS-CoV-2 infection. Across the study: The input, bulk RNA from unsorted whole blood, was sequenced, and chains were unpaired. Whole-study results and caveats: In VDJdb matching, anti-spike CD8 responses were favored while private and CD4 specificities went missing.

The TCR library protocol attached unique molecular identifiers to the individual cDNA molecules. TCRdb independently ran MiXCR on the 5' RACE reads; one entry per CDR3 protein. This table has some 26,000 distinct CDR3 sequences, roughly 5% appearing once. The CDR3 runs to 16 residues. Trimming shortened V by 5 bases and J by 1 base, and 16 bases separated the two germline ends. Germline V CDR1 and CDR2: LNHNV, YYDKDF (reference sequence). As concerns this clonotype: Its antigen is not identified.

V is TRBV15 and J is TRBJ2-3; TRBD2 is a possible D gene (6 bases). What was sequenced was whole blood. This TCR derives from an adult who was a healthcare worker with PCR-confirmed SARS-CoV-2 infection or an uninfected control (not recorded which). The CDR3 spells CATSRGWSGGTDTQYF. The CDR3, as DNA: TGTGCCACCAGCCGGGGTTGGTCGGGGGGCACAGATACGCAGTATTTT.